This TCR beta chain is drawn from a study of graft-versus-host responses after intestinal transplantation. Looking at the study overall: The transplants performed in recipients were multivisceral, liver-intestinal, or isolated intestinal. The study's findings and limits: Recipient marrow held GvH clones, some first seen in ileum or blood.

For this clone: What it binds is unknown.

Using immunoSEQ multiplex PCR, the repertoire was profiled, and TCRdb retains in-frame clones only, with some absent. The data hold about 120,000 clones, with 90% to 95% observed a single time. V shed 5 bases and J shed 4 bases, with 14 bases lying between them. There are 14 residues in the CDR3. Germline V lookup: CDR1 KGHSH, CDR2 LQKENI. The TCR comes from a human donor who received an intestinal transplant. Sequencing used unstimulated CD4+ T cells sorted from spleen or lymph node cells, obtained before intestinal transplant. The V call is TRBV18, the J call TRBJ1-1, with TRBD1 as a possible D gene (6 bases). The CDR3 DNA reads as TGTGCCAGCTCATCCACAGGGCCAGGCACTGAAGCTTTCTTT. Translated, it gives CASSSTGPGTEAFF.